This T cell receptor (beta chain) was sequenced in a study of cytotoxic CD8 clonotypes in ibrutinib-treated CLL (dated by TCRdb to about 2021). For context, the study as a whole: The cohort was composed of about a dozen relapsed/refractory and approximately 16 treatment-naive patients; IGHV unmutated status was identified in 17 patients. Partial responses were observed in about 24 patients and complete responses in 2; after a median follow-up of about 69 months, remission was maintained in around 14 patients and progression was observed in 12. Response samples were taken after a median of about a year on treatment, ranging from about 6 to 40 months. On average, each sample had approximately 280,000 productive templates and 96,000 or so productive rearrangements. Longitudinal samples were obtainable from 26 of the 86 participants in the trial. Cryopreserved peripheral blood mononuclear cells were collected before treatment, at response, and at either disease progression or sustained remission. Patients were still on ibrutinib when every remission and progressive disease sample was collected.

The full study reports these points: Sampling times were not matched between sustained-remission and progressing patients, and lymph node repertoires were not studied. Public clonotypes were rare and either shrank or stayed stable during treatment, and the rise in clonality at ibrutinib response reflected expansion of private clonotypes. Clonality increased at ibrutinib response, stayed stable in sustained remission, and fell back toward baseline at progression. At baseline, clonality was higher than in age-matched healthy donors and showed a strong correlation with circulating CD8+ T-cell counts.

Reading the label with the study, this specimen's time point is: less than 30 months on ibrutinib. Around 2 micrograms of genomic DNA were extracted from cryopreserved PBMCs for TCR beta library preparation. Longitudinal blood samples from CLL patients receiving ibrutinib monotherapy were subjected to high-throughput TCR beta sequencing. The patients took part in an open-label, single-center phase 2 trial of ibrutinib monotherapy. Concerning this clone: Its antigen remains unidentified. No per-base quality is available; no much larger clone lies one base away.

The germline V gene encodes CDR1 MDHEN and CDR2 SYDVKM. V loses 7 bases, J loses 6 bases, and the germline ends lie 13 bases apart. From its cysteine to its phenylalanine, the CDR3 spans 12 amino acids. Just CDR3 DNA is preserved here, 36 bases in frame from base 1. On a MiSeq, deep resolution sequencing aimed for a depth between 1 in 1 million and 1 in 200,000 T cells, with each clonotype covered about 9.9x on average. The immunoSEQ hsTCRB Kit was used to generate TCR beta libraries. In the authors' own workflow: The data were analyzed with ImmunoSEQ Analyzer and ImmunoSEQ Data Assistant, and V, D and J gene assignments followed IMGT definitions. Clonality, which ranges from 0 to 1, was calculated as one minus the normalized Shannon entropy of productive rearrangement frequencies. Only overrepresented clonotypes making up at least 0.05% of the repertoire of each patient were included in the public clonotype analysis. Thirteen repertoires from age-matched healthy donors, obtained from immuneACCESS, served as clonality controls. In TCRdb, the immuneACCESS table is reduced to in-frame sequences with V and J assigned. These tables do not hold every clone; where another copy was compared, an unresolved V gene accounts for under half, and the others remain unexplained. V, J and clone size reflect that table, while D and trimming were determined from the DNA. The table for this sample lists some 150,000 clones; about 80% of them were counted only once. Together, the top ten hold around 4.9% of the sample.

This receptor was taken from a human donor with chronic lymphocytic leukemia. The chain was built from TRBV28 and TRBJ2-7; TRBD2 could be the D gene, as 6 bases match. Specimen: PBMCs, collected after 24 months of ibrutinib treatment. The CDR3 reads CASTGVTPEQYF. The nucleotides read TGTGCCAGCACGGGGGTGACGCCCGAGCAGTACTTC.